These T cell receptor beta chains were read from a single sample in a study of cytomegalovirus exposure and HLA in healthy donors. Here immunoSEQ multiplex PCR was the method, and the copy in TCRdb shows in-frame clones only, minus some. The sample lists approximately 220,000 clones, 60% to 80% occurring once. Sequencing used PBMCs. The origin of the receptors is a woman aged 25-40 years in good health and CMV-seronegative. Each CDR3 is given with its conserved first and last residue. The D gene is left open where the match is weak.

D gene: TRBD1; V gene: TRBV5-4; CDR3 protein: CASSAGQPAESPLHF
D gene: NA; V gene: TRBV6-5; CDR3 protein: CATDKANTGELFF
D gene: NA; V gene: TRBV5-1; CDR3 protein: CASSLEGGTEAFF
D gene: TRBD2; V gene: TRBV7-9; CDR3 protein: CASSLVFSGSFSDTQYF
D gene: NA; V gene: TRBV7-9; CDR3 protein: CASSRLGSSTDTQYF
D gene: NA; V gene: TRBV11-1; CDR3 protein: CASSLRPRSSGTDTQYF
D gene: NA; V gene: TRBV5-1; CDR3 protein: CASSPTTANYEQYF
D gene: NA; V gene: TRBV5-1; CDR3 protein: CASSLVQLRETQYF
D gene: TRBD1; V gene: TRBV6-5; CDR3 protein: CASSSPGQGLETQYF
D gene: NA; V gene: TRBV6-5; CDR3 protein: CASSYEGGRRETQYF
D gene: NA; V gene: TRBV5-6; CDR3 protein: CASSAPRAVSSYEQYF
D gene: TRBD1; V gene: TRBV7-8; CDR3 protein: CASSLGGQGIPYEQYF
D gene: TRBD2; V gene: TRBV6-1; CDR3 protein: CASTSSGGEQFF
D gene: TRBD1; V gene: TRBV13; CDR3 protein: CASRPGQGNYGYTF
D gene: TRBD2; V gene: TRBV5-1; CDR3 protein: CASSPGLAEGGDTQYF
D gene: TRBD1; V gene: TRBV30; CDR3 protein: CAWSWDRGRDEQYF
D gene: NA; V gene: TRBV5-1; CDR3 protein: CASSLLFAREGTEAFF
D gene: NA; V gene: TRBV7-3; CDR3 protein: CASSAPGKDTQYF
D gene: TRBD1; V gene: TRBV11-2; CDR3 protein: CASSLRQGQINYGYTF
D gene: NA; V gene: TRBV27; CDR3 protein: CASTPWAGVDGYNF
D gene: TRBD1; V gene: TRBV7-9; CDR3 protein: CASRLGTDYGYTF
D gene: TRBD1; V gene: TRBV5-5; CDR3 protein: CASSPGGAIYGYTF
D gene: NA; V gene: TRBV5-5; CDR3 protein: CASSPDNQEYEQYF
D gene: NA; V gene: TRBV6-1; CDR3 protein: CASSDQVNEAFF
D gene: TRBD2; V gene: TRBV5-1; CDR3 protein: CASSQGLAEIQETQYF
D gene: TRBD1; V gene: TRBV7-9; CDR3 protein: CASSSRGPYEQYF
D gene: NA; V gene: TRBV30; CDR3 protein: CAWSEGRNYGYTF
D gene: NA; V gene: TRBV30; CDR3 protein: CAWNHAEETQYF
D gene: NA; V gene: TRBV19; CDR3 protein: CASSNRFSGNTIYF
D gene: NA; V gene: TRBV5-1; CDR3 protein: CASSLYDSADYEQYF
D gene: NA; V gene: TRBV5-1; CDR3 protein: CASSPPRGNTIYF
D gene: NA; V gene: TRBV7-9; CDR3 protein: CASSLSGLGETQYF
D gene: NA; V gene: TRBV5-4; CDR3 protein: CASSLLIREENTIYF
D gene: NA; V gene: TRBV7-9; CDR3 protein: CSSSQALGGAATYNEQFF
D gene: NA; V gene: TRBV2; CDR3 protein: CASRRGGNEKLFF
D gene: TRBD2; V gene: TRBV2; CDR3 protein: CASSEWASGTYNEQFF
D gene: TRBD2; V gene: TRBV4-1; CDR3 protein: CASSQDSGEGSTGELFF
D gene: TRBD1; V gene: TRBV14; CDR3 protein: CASSPGQGYYGYTF
D gene: TRBD1; V gene: TRBV29-1; CDR3 protein: CSVGGYGTGGRNEQYF
D gene: NA; V gene: TRBV5-4; CDR3 protein: CASSPGPLSDTQYF
D gene: TRBD1; V gene: TRBV2; CDR3 protein: CASGTGVPDTQYF
D gene: NA; V gene: TRBV6-1; CDR3 protein: CASCTDNTEAFF
D gene: TRBD1; V gene: TRBV6-5; CDR3 protein: CASSYDRAEAFF
D gene: TRBD2; V gene: TRBV9; CDR3 protein: CASSDEKTTSGSDNEQFF
D gene: NA; V gene: TRBV6-6; CDR3 protein: CASSYGPREKLFF
D gene: NA; V gene: TRBV30; CDR3 protein: CAWDGLGGTGELFF
D gene: NA; V gene: TRBV5-1; CDR3 protein: CASSLASSGEKLFF
D gene: TRBD1; V gene: TRBV7-9; CDR3 protein: CASSLTGAAEPLHF
D gene: NA; V gene: TRBV10-2; CDR3 protein: CASSENGDYGYTF
D gene: TRBD1; V gene: TRBV7-9; CDR3 protein: CASSLSAGGYYGYTF
D gene: TRBD2; V gene: TRBV27; CDR3 protein: CASRPGDYPTTDTQYF
D gene: NA; V gene: TRBV2; CDR3 protein: CASMDSGGQPQHF
D gene: TRBD2; V gene: TRBV10-3; CDR3 protein: CAISESISGSNEQCF